These 23 T cell receptor beta chains were sequenced from one sample in a study of blood T cells in healthy people across ages. A J-beta primer mix and a sample-barcoded 5' primer were used in a second PCR of about 7 to 12 cycles. Via MiXCR, TCRdb re-called the 5' RACE reads, giving one row per CDR3 protein. This sample yields about 680,000 distinct CDR3 sequences, of which around half are seen a single time; 30% to 35% belongs to the top ten. The sequenced sample was blood. These receptors came from a woman in her fifties or sixties in good health.

The chain recombines TRBV4-2 with TRBJ1-6; a possible D gene is TRBD1 (5 bases). The CDR3 runs 15 residues. CDR1 and CDR2 from the germline V gene are LGHNA and YNFKEQ. V lost 0 bases, J lost 7 bases, and 10 bases lay in between. The CDR3 DNA reads TGTGCCAGCAGCCAAGATCTTGGGGGGAATTCACCCCTCCACTTT. Protein sequence: CASSQDLGGNSPLHF.

CDR3 loop: CSARVGGRAGEQYF. DNA for the CDR3: TGCAGTGCTAGAGTTGGTGGTCGTGCGGGGGAGCAGTACTTC. The chain links TRBV20-1 to TRBJ2-5, with 7 bases identical to TRBD2. Trimming took 1 base from V and 11 from J; bases not matched to a gene: 13. This CDR3 comprises 14 residues. Germline CDR1 is DFQATT and CDR2 is SNEGSKA (reference sequence).

Turning to this clonotype: The junction does not match germline at one end; this may be a read error. The V and J genes are TRBV19 and TRBJ1-1; possibly TRBD1 for D (5 bases). The CDR3 contains 13 residues. CDR1 is LNHDA, CDR2 SQIVND, per germline (reference sequence). The CDR3 DNA reads TGTGCCAGTAGACCCAGGGTAAGCACTGAAGTTTTCTTT. This sequence encodes CASRPRVSTEVFF.

The chain is built from TRBV3-1 and TRBJ2-7; D gene uncertain. Deletions cut 1 base from V and 6 bases from J, with 7 bases between. The CDR3 totals 12 residues. Looked up from germline, CDR1 is LGHDT and CDR2 is YNNKEL (reference sequence). CDR3 coding DNA: TGTGCCAGCAGCCAAGGCAGCCCCGAGCAGTACTTC. This codes for CASSQGSPEQYF.

This chain joins TRBV7-9 and TRBJ1-1; the D is unclear. Trimming stripped 5 bases from V and 1 base from J, with 14 bases between. The CDR3 spans 15 residues. Germline V gives CDR1 SEHNR, CDR2 FQNEAQ (reference sequence). The CDR3 bases are TGTGCCAGCAGCCCCGGCCTAGGCAAGAACACTGAAGCTTTCTTT. It encodes CASSPGLGKNTEAFF.

In DNA form, the CDR3 reads TGTGCCAGCAGAGGGAATTTACCGTCTGGGGCCAACGTCCTGACTTTC. Translation: CASRGNLPSGANVLTF. The chain carries TRBV19 and TRBJ2-6; tentatively, D is TRBD2 (5 bases). The CDR3 sequence is 16 residues long. Between the trimmed V and J ends, which lost 9 bases and 1 base, there was a span of 16 bases. From germline, CDR1 is LNHDA and CDR2 SQIVND (reference sequence).

The V and J genes are TRBV5-1 and TRBJ2-1, with TRBD2 matching 7 bases. The CDR3 sequence is 15 residues long. V lost 2 bases, J lost 5 bases, and 7 bases stayed unmatched. Germline V CDR1 and CDR2: SGHRS, YFSETQ. CDR3 DNA: TGCGCCAGCAGCTTTCGCGGGAGTAGCGACAATGAGCAGTTCTTC. Amino acids: CASSFRGSSDNEQFF.

This clonotype was detected ten times or more. A clone one base away is much larger, so this may be a read error. The chain links TRBV20-1 to TRBJ2-7; 10 nucleotides line up with TRBD2. The germline V gene encodes CDR1 DFQATT and CDR2 SNEGSKA (reference sequence). The junction had 13 bases not matched to a gene; V was cut back by 4 bases and J by 7 bases. The CDR3 has 15 residues. CDR3 DNA: TGCAGTGCTACTGGTGGGACTAGCGTTATCGATGAGCAGTACTTC. Its protein product is CSATGGTSVIDEQYF.

V and J are TRBV9 and TRBJ2-5, with a weak D call TRBD2 (5 bases). V was trimmed by 2 bases and J by 5 bases, leaving 10 bases between them. Germline V CDR1 and CDR2: SGDLS, YYNGEE. This CDR3 is built from 13 residues. The CDR3, as DNA: TGTGCCAGCAGCGTGCGGGTACGGGAGACCCAGTACTTC. It translates to CASSVRVRETQYF.

The gene calls are TRBV4-2 and TRBJ2-3, with D maybe TRBD2 (6 bases). Trimming pared 3 bases from V and 3 bases from J, leaving 19 bases between. This CDR3 comprises 17 residues. CDR1 is LGHNA and CDR2 is YNFKEQ in the germline V gene. Here the CDR3 reads CASSQIGLRGETDTQYF. The CDR3 DNA reads TGTGCCAGCAGCCAGATCGGGCTGCGGGGCGAAACAGATACGCAGTATTTT.

The table lists this clonotype with a few counts. This chain connects TRBV5-1 to TRBJ2-4; D gene uncertain. Trimming took 0 bases from V and 5 from J, leaving 9 bases between them. CDR3 size: 14 residues. Germline-derived CDR1 and CDR2 are SGHRS and YFSETQ. For the CDR3, the DNA is TGCGCCAGCAGCTTGGACCCGGGTGAAAACATTCAGTACTTC. Its translation is CASSLDPGENIQYF.

The genes are TRBV24-1 and TRBJ2-3; TRBD2 matches at 9 bases. After removal of 7 bases from V and 0 bases from J, the junction contained 1 base not matched to a gene. The germline V gene has CDR1 KGHDR and CDR2 SFDVKD. The CDR3 sequence is 14 residues long. The CDR3 DNA is TGTGCCACCAGAGCGGGAGGCAGCACAGATACGCAGTATTTT. Its protein is CATRAGGSTDTQYF.

The chain recombines TRBV20-1 with TRBJ2-3; 8 positions agree with TRBD2. This CDR3 region has 16 residues. Germline assignment: CDR1 DFQATT and CDR2 SNEGSKA (reference sequence). V was pared by 3 bases and J by 4 bases, with 12 bases of the junction left unmatched. Here the CDR3 DNA reads TGCAGTGCTAGTATCGGGAGCGGGAGTGGTGCAGATACGCAGTATTTT. Residues: CSASIGSGSGADTQYF.

The rearrangement uses TRBV5-6 and TRBJ2-4, with D maybe TRBD2 (5 bases). Between the trimmed V and J ends, which lost 3 bases and 3 bases, there was a span of 13 bases. The CDR3 has 15 residues. Germline V CDR1 and CDR2: SGHDT, YYEEEE. The CDR3 coding sequence is TGTGCCAGCAGCTCATGGACTCGGGACAAAAACATTCAGTACTTC. Its protein is CASSSWTRDKNIQYF.

The table lists this clonotype with a few counts. The chain has TRBV9 and TRBJ2-7; 11 nucleotides line up with TRBD2. Unmatched junction bases numbered 2, after V lost 0 bases and J lost 3 bases. This CDR3 comprises 15 residues. Per the germline V gene, CDR1 is SGDLS and CDR2 is YYNGEE. DNA for the CDR3: TGTGCCAGCAGCGTAGGGACTAGCGGGCACTACGAGCAGTACTTC. Translated: CASSVGTSGHYEQYF.

The chain employs TRBV5-1 and TRBJ2-5; D is unclear. CDR3 size: 18 residues. The germline CDR1 and CDR2 sequences are SGHRS and YFSETQ. Trimming left V 0 bases short and J 3 bases short, with 21 bases between. This CDR3 reads CASSLGAFGPAGKETQYF. The DNA of the CDR3 is TGCGCCAGCAGCTTGGGCGCTTTTGGACCGGCCGGTAAAGAGACCCAGTACTTC.

The gene calls are TRBV6-6 and TRBJ2-4; either TRBD1 or TRBD2 may fit D (5 bases each). The CDR3 covers 17 residues. The V and J ends lost 6 bases and 0 bases respectively, with 18 bases between them. Germline CDR1 and CDR2: MNHNY and SVGAGI (reference sequence). CDR3 residues: CASSRIGTPPAKNIQYF. The CDR3 region has the DNA TGTGCCAGCAGCAGAATCGGGACCCCCCCAGCCAAAAACATTCAGTACTTC.

The J gene is TRBJ1-2, the V gene TRBV3-1, with a weak D call TRBD1 (6 bases). This CDR3 is 15 amino acids long. V shed 6 bases and J shed 1 base, with 15 bases lying between them. Germline CDR1 and CDR2: LGHDT and YNNKEL (reference sequence). CDR3 sequence: CASSLTGWSNYGYTF. CDR3 sequence (DNA): TGTGCCAGCAGTCTAACAGGGTGGAGTAACTATGGCTACACCTTC.

The genes are TRBV2 and TRBJ2-5; D is unresolved. Looked up from germline, CDR1 is SNHLY and CDR2 is FYNNEI. This CDR3 is 13 amino acids long. V was clipped by 0 bases and J by 5 bases, with 7 bases between them. The chain's CDR3 is CASSEALRETQYF. In DNA form, the CDR3 reads TGTGCCAGCAGTGAAGCGCTTCGGGAGACCCAGTACTTC.

This clonotype appeared a few times. J is TRBJ2-4 and V is TRBV28; 12 bases are shared with TRBD2. The trim removed 2 bases at V and 1 base at J, leaving 3 bases unmatched. Germline CDR1 and CDR2: MDHEN and SYDVKM. The CDR3 covers 17 residues. The CDR3: CASSLLAGGLAKNIQYF. CDR3 nucleotides: TGTGCCAGCAGTTTACTAGCGGGAGGGCTCGCCAAAAACATTCAGTACTTC.

This chain links TRBV28 with TRBJ2-3, with D possibly matching TRBD2 (6 bases). The CDR3 length is 16 residues. Trimming pared 8 bases from V and 0 bases from J, leaving 18 bases between. Germline CDR1 and CDR2: MDHEN and SYDVKM. The CDR3 bases are TGTGCCAGCTCCGGGGGTGTCTACCTAAGCACAGATACGCAGTATTTT. Translating it yields CASSGGVYLSTDTQYF.

The gene calls are TRBV3-1 and TRBJ2-6; perhaps TRBD1 as D (6 bases). The CDR3 sequence is 15 residues long. The germline CDR1 and CDR2 sequences are LGHDT and YNNKEL (reference sequence). Between the trimmed V and J ends, which lost 2 bases and 2 bases, there was a span of 7 bases. CDR3 coding DNA: TGTGCCAGCAGCCAAAACAGGGCTGGGGCCAACGTCCTGACTTTC. Translation: CASSQNRAGANVLTF. The whole variable domain, filled in from reference TRBV3-1 and TRBJ2-6, reads DTAVSQTPKYLVTQMGNDKSIKCEQNLGHDTMYWYKQDSKKFLKIMFSYNNKELIINETVPNRFSPKSPDKAHLNLHINSLELGDSAVYFCASSQNRAGANVLTFGAGSRLTVL.

This clonotype was seen more than once but under ten times. This chain joins TRBV5-5 and TRBJ1-4, with D hard to call. Germline V gene data show CDR1 as SGHKS and CDR2 as YYEKEE (reference sequence). V dropped 1 base and J dropped 3 bases, with 7 bases sitting between them. CDR3 length: 14 amino acids. The CDR3 sequence is CASSLNTPNEKLFF. CDR3 sequence (DNA): TGTGCCAGCAGCTTGAACACTCCTAATGAAAAACTGTTTTTT. The full variable domain, in which reference TRBV5-5 and TRBJ1-4 provide the parts outside the CDR3, is DAGVTQSPTHLIKTRGQQVTLRCSPISGHKSVSWYQQVLGQGPQFIFQYYEKEERGRGNFPDRFSARQFPNYSSELNVNALLLGDSALYLCASSLNTPNEKLFFGSGTQLSVL.